This note documents a single T cell receptor (beta chain) sequence. Its antigen remains unknown. TCRdb keeps only in-frame clones here, not all; method: immunoSEQ multiplex PCR. The sample yields about 110,000 clones, over 75% seen once. The sample belongs to a study of T cell responses to AZD1222 COVID-19 vaccine. This CDR3 spans 13 amino acids. V was trimmed by 4 bases and J by 5 bases, leaving 9 bases between them. Study-wide results and caveats: A mostly white British donor set with more females was recruited, and clonal diversity was possibly underestimated. Spike was spanned by vaccine-associated CD4 TCRs, with dominance at 160-218 and 743-854.

The TCR was taken from an adult in good health. This specimen consisted of peripheral blood, obtained on day 0 of AZD1222 vaccination. V and J are TRBV12-3 or TRBV12-4 and TRBJ1-5, with a possible D match to TRBD1 (5 bases). The CDR3 loop reads CASSYRSDQPQHF. The DNA for the CDR3 is TGTGCCAGCAGTTACAGGTCCGATCAGCCCCAGCATTTT.